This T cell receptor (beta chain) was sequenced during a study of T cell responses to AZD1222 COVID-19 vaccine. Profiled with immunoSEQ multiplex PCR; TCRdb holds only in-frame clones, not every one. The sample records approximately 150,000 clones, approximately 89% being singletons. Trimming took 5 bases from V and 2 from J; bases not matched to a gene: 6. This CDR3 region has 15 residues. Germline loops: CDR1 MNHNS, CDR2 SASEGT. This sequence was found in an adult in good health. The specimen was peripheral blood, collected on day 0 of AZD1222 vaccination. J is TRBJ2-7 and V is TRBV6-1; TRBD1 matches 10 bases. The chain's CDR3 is CASSFGQGGTYEQYF. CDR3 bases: TGTGCCAGCAGTTTTGGACAGGGGGGAACCTACGAGCAGTACTTC.